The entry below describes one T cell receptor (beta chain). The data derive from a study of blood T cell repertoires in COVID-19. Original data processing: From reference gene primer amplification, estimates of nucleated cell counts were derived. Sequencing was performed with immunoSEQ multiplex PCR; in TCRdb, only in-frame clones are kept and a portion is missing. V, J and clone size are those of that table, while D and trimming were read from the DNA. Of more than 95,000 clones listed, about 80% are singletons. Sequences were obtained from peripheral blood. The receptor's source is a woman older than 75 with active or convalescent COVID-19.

The CDR3 region is CASSPYLIYVGNEQFF. The CDR3, as DNA: TGCGCCAGCAGCCCCTACTTAATCTACGTCGGGAATGAGCAGTTCTTC. This chain connects TRBV4-1 to TRBJ2-1; D remains ambiguous. The V end was cut by 4 bases, the J end by 7 bases, with 20 bases between. In germline, CDR1 is MGHRA, CDR2 YSYEKL. This CDR3 comprises 16 residues.